This TCR beta chain was identified in a study of T cells in Graves' hyperthyroidism and ophthalmopathy. Newly diagnosed hyperthyroidism, duration under 2 months, in patients aged 18 to 65. The germline V and J ends were trimmed by 5 bases and 3 bases, with 17 bases remaining between them. Germline CDR1 is LGHDT and CDR2 is YNNKEL (reference sequence). The CDR3 sequence is 15 residues long. TCR beta CDR3 regions were amplified from RNA transcripts. The HTBI primer set drove a first-round RT-PCR of the TCR CDR3. TCRdb reanalysed the multiplex PCR reads using MiXCR and keeps one entry per CDR3 protein. Of 400,000 to 500,000 distinct CDR3 sequences listed, around 13% were seen once; the top ten hold around 5.3%. This clonotype was observed many times.

The source material was blood. This receptor was taken from a woman between 18 and 29 years old with Graves' hyperthyroidism. The chain couples TRBV3-1 to TRBJ2-7, with a tentative D call TRBD2 (6 bases). This chain's CDR3 is CASSSDRWTIYEQYF. In DNA, the CDR3 is TGTGCCAGCAGCTCGGACCGCTGGACTATCTACGAGCAGTACTTC.